This T cell receptor (beta chain) originates from a study of HIV-infected patients and healthy controls. Concerning this clonotype itself: Its antigen is undetermined.

CDR1 and CDR2 (germline): SQVTM, ANQGSEA. V lost 8 bases to trimming and J lost 8 bases, with 13 bases between them. The CDR3 spans 11 residues. Approximately 510 ng RNA was reverse transcribed with alpha and beta constant-region primers. Alpha and beta chain libraries were made separately by chain-specific third strand synthesis with multiplexing indices. TCRdb passed the 5' RACE reads through MiXCR, listing each CDR3 protein once. The sample holds 20,000 to 30,000 distinct CDR3 sequences, under 9% seen once. Study-wide findings and caveats: A major limitation was that merely sixteen HIV-infected individuals were processed. HIV+ repertoires were severely depleted of MAIT alpha-chain CDR3s, unlike healthy controls.

The repertoire came from unfractionated whole blood and reflected all unsorted peripheral T cells. A 2.5 ml peripheral blood sample was taken for RNA. This sequence joins TRBV29-1 and TRBJ2-1; TRBD2 is a possible D gene (6 bases). The sequence was collected from an adult in good health. Sequencing input: blood. In DNA, the CDR3 is TGCAGCTCAGCTTGGGGGGATGAGCAGTTCTTC. Amino acid sequence: CSSAWGDEQFF.